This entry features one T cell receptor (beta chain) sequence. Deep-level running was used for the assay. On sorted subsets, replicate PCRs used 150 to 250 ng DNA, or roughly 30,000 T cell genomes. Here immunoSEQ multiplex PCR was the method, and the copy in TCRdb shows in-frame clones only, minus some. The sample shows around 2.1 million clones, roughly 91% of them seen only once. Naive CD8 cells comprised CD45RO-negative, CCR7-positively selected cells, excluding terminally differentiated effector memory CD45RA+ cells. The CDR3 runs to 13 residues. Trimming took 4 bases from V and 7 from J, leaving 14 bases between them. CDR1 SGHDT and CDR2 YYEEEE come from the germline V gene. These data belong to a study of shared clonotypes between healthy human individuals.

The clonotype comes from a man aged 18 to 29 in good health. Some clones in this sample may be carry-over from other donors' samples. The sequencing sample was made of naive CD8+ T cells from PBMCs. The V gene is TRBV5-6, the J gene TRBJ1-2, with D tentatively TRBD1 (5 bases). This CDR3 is CASSAGAGRGYTF. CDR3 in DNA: TGTGCCAGCAGCGCCGGGGCGGGACGTGGCTACACCTTC. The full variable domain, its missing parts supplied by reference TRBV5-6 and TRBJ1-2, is DAGVTQSPTHLIKTRGQQVTLRCSPKSGHDTVSWYQQALGQGPQFIFQYYEEEERQRGNFPDRFSGHQFPNYSSELNVNALLLGDSALYLCASSAGAGRGYTFGSGTRLTVV.